This T cell receptor (beta chain) came from a study of Ad26.COV2.S vaccination and SARS-CoV-2 variants. At the level of the study: A participant enrolled in the COV1001 Ad26.COV2.S trial arm provided the sample.

Germline trimming cut 6 bases from V and 3 bases from J; bases unmatched to any gene: 3. CDR3 length: 13 residues. Germline CDR1 reads MNHEY; CDR2 reads SVGAGI. TCRdb's copy holds only in-frame clones and misses some; the assay was immunoSEQ multiplex PCR. This sample has 450,000 to 550,000 clones, with 80% to 90% found just once. A word on this clone: Its specificity is unknown.

Study observations and caveats: From the TCR breadth and depth analyses, total T cell responses may have been underestimated. CD8+ and CD4+ T cells specific for spike reportedly responded with substantial breadth after vaccination.

Noted treatment: about 20 received Ad26.COV2.S at low or high dose, single or two shots; about 5 received placebo; per-sample allocation not given. The samples were gathered on day 63 after the first injection of vaccine or placebo. An Ad26 vector was used to express Wuhan-strain SARS-CoV-2 spike as the vaccine. The chain employs TRBV6-5 and TRBJ2-7, with 9 bases that match TRBD1. The clonotype was recovered from a person between 18 and 60 years old who received the Ad26.COV2.S COVID-19 vaccine or a placebo. The sample consisted of peripheral blood, taken in a trial of Ad26.COV2.S vaccine versus placebo. CDR3 amino acids: CASRQGASYEQYF. The CDR3 DNA reads TGTGCCAGCAGACAGGGGGCAAGCTACGAGCAGTACTTC.